Listed here is a single T cell receptor beta chain. The target antigen is unknown. Libraries were prepared by immunoSEQ multiplex PCR; TCRdb keeps only in-frame clonotypes and omits some of them. The profile covers around 35,000 clones, with 95% appearing a single time and under 0.2% taken by the ten largest. The germline gives CDR1 SQVTM, CDR2 ANQGSEA. The CDR3 totals 12 residues. This specimen belongs to a study of circulating and synovial CD4+ cells in juvenile arthritis. Findings and limits, study-wide: Bulk blood CD4 samples held at least an order of magnitude more or fewer genomes than CPL. Compared with bulk blood, circulating pathogenic-like lymphocytes shared substantially more CDR3 sequences with synovial T cells. Vbeta family usage analysis did not detect the pathogenic-like versus bulk difference. Diversity here was lower than in bulk blood CD4 cells.

The chain carries TRBV29-1 and TRBJ1-1, with D unclear. Specimen: CD4+ T cells from blood. The receptor's source is a human donor with juvenile idiopathic arthritis. The CDR3 nucleotides are TGCAGTACGACGGGGATGAACACTGAAGCTTTCTTT. Amino acid sequence: CSTTGMNTEAFF.